This is a list of T cell receptor beta chains from one sample in a study of shared clonotypes between healthy human individuals. Using immunoSEQ multiplex PCR, the repertoire was profiled, and TCRdb retains in-frame clones only, with some absent. The sample shows around 2.1 million clones, more than 85% of them seen only once. Material for sequencing was naive CD8+ T cells from PBMCs. These receptors came from a man aged 18 to 30 in good health. Some clones in this sample may be carry-over from other donors' samples. Both conserved end residues are part of each CDR3. A D gene is named only where the DNA matches it firmly. For some rows the clone size is stated as once, few or many, or as a class when expanded; others skip it.

TRBV6-6,-,-,TRBJ2-3,TGTGCCAGCAGTCCAAACGGGTATACGCAGTATTTT,CASSPNGYTQYF
TRBV27,TRBD1,-,TRBJ1-2,TGTGCCAGCCGGGACAGGGGGCAGGTTGGCTACACCTTC,CASRDRGQVGYTF
TRBV5-1,TRBD1,once,TRBJ2-6,TGCGCCAGCAGCTGGGACAGGGGGCCTTCAGGGGCCAACGTCCTGACTTTC,CASSWDRGPSGANVLTF
TRBV15,TRBD2,-,TRBJ2-3,TGTGCCACCAGCAGAGATCAGCTAGCGGGAGACACAGATACGCAGTATTTT,CATSRDQLAGDTDTQYF
TRBV19,TRBD1,-,TRBJ2-2,TGTGCCAGTAAAGAGACAGGGGGCCCCGGGGAGCTGTTTTTT,CASKETGGPGELFF
TRBV7-8,-,-,TRBJ2-1,TGTGCCAGCAGCTTAGTCCGGCAGTTTGTTGACAATGAGCAGTTCTTC,CASSLVRQFVDNEQFF
TRBV29-1,-,-,TRBJ1-2,TGCAGCGTTGATGTAGGGAACTATGGCTACACCTTC,CSVDVGNYGYTF
TRBV9,-,-,TRBJ2-3,TGTGCCAGCAGCGACGCGGGGTCACCTAGCACAGATACGCAGTATTTT,CASSDAGSPSTDTQYF
TRBV28,-,-,TRBJ2-7,TGTGCCAGCAACCGAGACTCCTCGGGGACCTACGAGCAGTACTTC,CASNRDSSGTYEQYF
TRBV7-3,-,-,TRBJ2-1,TGTGCCAGCAGCTTAACGGGTCTAGAAAGCTCCTACAATGAGCAGTTCTTC,CASSLTGLESSYNEQFF
TRBV5-4,TRBD1,-,TRBJ1-1,TGTGCCAGCGGTCCGGGACAGGCCGTTGAGAACACTGAAGCTTTCTTT,CASGPGQAVENTEAFF
TRBV7-9,-,-,TRBJ2-5,TGTGCCAGCAGCCCCGCAAGTCAAGAGACCCAGTACTTC,CASSPASQETQYF
TRBV19,-,-,TRBJ1-1,TGTGCCAGTAGCCCTGGGGTGTTAAGAGGGAACACTGAAGCTTTCTTT,CASSPGVLRGNTEAFF
TRBV2,-,-,TRBJ1-5,TGTGCCAGCATGAGCTCCGGGGGCAGCAATCAGCCCCAGCATTTT,CASMSSGGSNQPQHF
TRBV28,-,once,TRBJ2-1,TGTGCCAGCAGTTCAATTAGTGGGGAGAATGAGCAGTTCTTC,CASSSISGENEQFF
TRBV28,-,-,TRBJ2-7,TGTGCCAGCAGTTTTACAGGGAGCTCCTACGAGCAGTACTTC,CASSFTGSSYEQYF
TRBV4-1,-,-,TRBJ2-5,TGCGCCAGCAGCTGGGGGCAGGGAGCTAGAGAGACCCAGTACTTC,CASSWGQGARETQYF
TRBV4-1,-,once,TRBJ2-2,TGCGCCAGCAGCCCCAGGGGACTCCCTTCCGGGGAGCTGTTTTTT,CASSPRGLPSGELFF
TRBV6-1,-,once,TRBJ2-2,TGTGCCAGTCGGCGAAAACAGGGAGAAACCGGGGAGCTGTTTTTT,CASRRKQGETGELFF
TRBV15,-,-,TRBJ2-7,TGTGCCACCAGCAGAGATTTTGGGACCTTCTACGAGCAGTACTTC,CATSRDFGTFYEQYF
TRBV6-5,TRBD2,few,TRBJ2-1,TGTGCCAGCAGCCTATCTAGCGGAAACTACAATGAGCAGTTCTTC,CASSLSSGNYNEQFF
TRBV29-1,-,-,TRBJ1-2,TGCAGCTGCTTGGAGGTCATGGAGTATGGCTACACCTTC,CSCLEVMEYGYTF
TRBV30,-,-,TRBJ2-7,TGTGCCTGGAGTGTCTCATACGAGCAGTACTTC,CAWSVSYEQYF
TRBV2,-,-,TRBJ1-5,TGTGCCAGCAGCTCCGGGCCGCCCGGGCAGCCCCAGCATTTT,CASSSGPPGQPQHF
TRBV7-9,-,-,TRBJ1-5,TGTGCCAGCAGCCAGGACGGGAACTATCAGCCCCAGCATTTT,CASSQDGNYQPQHF
TRBV14,-,-,TRBJ2-1,TGTGCCAGCAGCCAAGGTATAGGGGTTTGGGCAGATGAGCAGTTCTTC,CASSQGIGVWADEQFF
TRBV9,-,-,TRBJ2-7,TGTGCCAGCAGCGTAGGCCTGTCCTACGAGCAGTACTTC,CASSVGLSYEQYF
TRBV11-2,-,-,TRBJ2-5,TGTGCCAGCAACCTCTGGGGGGAAGAGACCCAGTACTTC,CASNLWGEETQYF
TRBV25-1,TRBD1,-,TRBJ1-2,TGTGCCAGCAGTACAGGGGCCGGCTACACCTTC,CASSTGAGYTF
TRBV5-1,TRBD2,-,TRBJ2-5,TGCGCCAGCAGCACCTTCCGAGGACTAGCGGCTCAAGAGACCCAGTACTTC,CASSTFRGLAAQETQYF
TRBV2,-,-,TRBJ2-7,TGTGCCAGCAGTGAAAGGGGTTCCTACGAGCAGTACTTC,CASSERGSYEQYF
TRBV27,-,-,TRBJ2-7,TGTGCCAGCAGTTTTTCGCAGGGGCAGGTCAACTACGAGCAGTACTTC,CASSFSQGQVNYEQYF
TRBV28,-,-,TRBJ2-3,TGTGCCAGCAGTTTATTCGGGAGAACAGATACGCAGTATTTT,CASSLFGRTDTQYF
TRBV9,TRBD1,-,TRBJ1-1,TGTGCCAGCAGCGCGCTTAGGACAGGGCCTGAAGCTTTCTTT,CASSALRTGPEAFF
TRBV2,TRBD2,-,TRBJ2-1,TGTGCCAGCCCGACTAGCGGGCGGAGCTCCTACAATGAGCAGTTCTTC,CASPTSGRSSYNEQFF
TRBV7-7,TRBD2,-,TRBJ2-7,TGTGCCAGCAGCCCCCGAGCAGCGCCGGGAGGCCCCGCCTCAGCCGAGCAGTACTTC,CASSPRAAPGGPASAEQYF
TRBV27,-,-,TRBJ1-2,TGTGCCAGCAGTTTAAGTTCGCGGGGAATTGGCTACACCTTC,CASSLSSRGIGYTF
TRBV6-4,-,-,TRBJ1-4,TGTGCCAGCAGTGACCTCGGGGGCCAGGGCATTTGGGGTAGGGGTGAAAAACTGTTTTTT,CASSDLGGQGIWGRGEKLFF
TRBV15,TRBD1,-,TRBJ2-7,TGTGCCACCAGCAGCCGGGACAGCAACTACGAGCAGTACTTC,CATSSRDSNYEQYF
TRBV7-9,TRBD2,-,TRBJ2-1,TGTGCCAGCAGCCAACTAGCGGATTACAATGAGCAGTTCTTC,CASSQLADYNEQFF
TRBV27,-,-,TRBJ2-3,TGTGCCAGCACCCCGAGGGGGACGGGAACAGATACGCAGTATTTT,CASTPRGTGTDTQYF
TRBV9,-,-,TRBJ2-7,TGTGCCAGCAGCGTTGGGGTACGGTCCTACGAGCAGTACTTC,CASSVGVRSYEQYF
TRBV11-1,-,-,TRBJ2-7,TGTGCCAGCAGCCCGAACTGGGGGTCCTACGAGCAGTACTTC,CASSPNWGSYEQYF
TRBV30,-,-,TRBJ2-1,TGTGCCTGGAGTGAGGGGCCGTGGAATGAGCAGTTCTTC,CAWSEGPWNEQFF
TRBV11-2,-,few,TRBJ1-1,TGTGCCAGCAGCCTCCATGGCGGACAGATGAACACTGAAGCTTTCTTT,CASSLHGGQMNTEAFF